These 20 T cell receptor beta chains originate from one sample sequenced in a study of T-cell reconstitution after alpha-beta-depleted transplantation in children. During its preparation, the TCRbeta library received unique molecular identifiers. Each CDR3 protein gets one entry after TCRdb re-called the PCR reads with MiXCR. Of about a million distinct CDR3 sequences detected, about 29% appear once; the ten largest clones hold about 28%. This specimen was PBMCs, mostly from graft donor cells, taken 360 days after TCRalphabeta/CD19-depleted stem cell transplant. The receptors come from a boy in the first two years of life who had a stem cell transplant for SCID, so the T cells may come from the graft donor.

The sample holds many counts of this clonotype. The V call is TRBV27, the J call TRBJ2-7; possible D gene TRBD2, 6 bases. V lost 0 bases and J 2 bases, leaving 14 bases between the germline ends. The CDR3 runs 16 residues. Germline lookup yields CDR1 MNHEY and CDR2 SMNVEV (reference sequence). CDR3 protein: CASSLSSGDLTYEQYF. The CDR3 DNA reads TGTGCCAGCAGTTTATCCTCGGGGGACCTTACCTACGAGCAGTACTTC.

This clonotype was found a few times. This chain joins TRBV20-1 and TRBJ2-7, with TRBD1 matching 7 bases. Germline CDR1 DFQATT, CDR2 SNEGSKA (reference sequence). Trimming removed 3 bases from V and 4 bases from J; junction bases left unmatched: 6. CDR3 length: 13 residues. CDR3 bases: TGCAGTGCTAGGCAGGGGGTGGGTTACGAGCAGTACTTC. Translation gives CSARQGVGYEQYF.

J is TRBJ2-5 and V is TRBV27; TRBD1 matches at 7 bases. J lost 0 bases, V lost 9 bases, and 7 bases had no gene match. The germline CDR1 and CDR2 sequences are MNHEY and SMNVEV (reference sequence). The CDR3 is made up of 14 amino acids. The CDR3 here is CARKQGTYQETQYF. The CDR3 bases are TGTGCCAGGAAACAGGGGACGTACCAAGAGACCCAGTACTTC.

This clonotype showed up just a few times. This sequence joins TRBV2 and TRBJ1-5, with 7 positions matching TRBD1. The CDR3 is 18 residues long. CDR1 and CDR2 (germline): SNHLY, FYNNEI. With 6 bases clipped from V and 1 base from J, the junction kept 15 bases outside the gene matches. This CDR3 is CASSSAVDRFLSNQPQHF. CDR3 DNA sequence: TGTGCCAGCAGCTCAGCCGTGGACAGGTTTCTCAGCAATCAGCCCCAGCATTTT. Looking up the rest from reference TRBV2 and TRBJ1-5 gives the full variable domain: EPEVTQTPSHQVTQMGQEVILRCVPISNHLYFYWYRQILGQKVEFLVSFYNNEISEKSEIFDDQFSVERPDGSNFTLKIRSTKLEDSAMYFCASSSAVDRFLSNQPQHFGDGTRLSIL.

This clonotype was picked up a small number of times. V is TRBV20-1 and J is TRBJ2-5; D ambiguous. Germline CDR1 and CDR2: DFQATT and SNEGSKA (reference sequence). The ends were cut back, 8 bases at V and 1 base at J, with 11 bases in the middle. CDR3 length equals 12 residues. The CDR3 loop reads CSPSPAQETQYF. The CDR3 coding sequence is TGCAGTCCCTCCCCGGCCCAAGAGACCCAGTACTTC.

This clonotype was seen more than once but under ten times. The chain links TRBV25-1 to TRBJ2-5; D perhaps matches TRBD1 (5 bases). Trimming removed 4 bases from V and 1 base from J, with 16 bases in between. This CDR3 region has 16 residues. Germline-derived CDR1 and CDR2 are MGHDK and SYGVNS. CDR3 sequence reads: CASSAALKGSQETQYF. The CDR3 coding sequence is TGTGCCAGCAGTGCAGCATTGAAGGGGTCCCAAGAGACCCAGTACTTC.

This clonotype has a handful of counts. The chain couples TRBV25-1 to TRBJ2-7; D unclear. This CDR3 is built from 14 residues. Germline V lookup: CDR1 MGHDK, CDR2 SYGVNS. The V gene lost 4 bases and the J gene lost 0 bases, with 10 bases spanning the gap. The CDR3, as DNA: TGTGCCAGCAGTGTCGGTACGTACTCCTACGAGCAGTACTTC. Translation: CASSVGTYSYEQYF.

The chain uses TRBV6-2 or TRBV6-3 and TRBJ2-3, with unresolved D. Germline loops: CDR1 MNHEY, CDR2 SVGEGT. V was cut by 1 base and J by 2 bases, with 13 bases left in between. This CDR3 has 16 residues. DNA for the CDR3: TGTGCCAGCAGTTACTTAGCAGCGTACGTCACAGATACGCAGTATTTT. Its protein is CASSYLAAYVTDTQYF.

CDR3 loop: CASSPLRGETQYF. The CDR3 DNA reads TGTGCCAGCTCACCACTTCGGGGGGAGACCCAGTACTTC. The gene calls are TRBV18 and TRBJ2-5; tentative D call: TRBD2 (6 bases). From germline, CDR1 is KGHSH and CDR2 LQKENI. The V gene lost 1 base and the J gene lost 5 bases, with 8 bases spanning the gap. The CDR3 runs 13 residues.

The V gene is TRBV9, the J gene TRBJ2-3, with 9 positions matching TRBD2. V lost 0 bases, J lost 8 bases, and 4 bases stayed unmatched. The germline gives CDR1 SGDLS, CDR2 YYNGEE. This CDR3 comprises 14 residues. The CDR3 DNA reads TGTGCCAGCAGCGTAGGCGGGGGGGCCTCTACGCAGTATTTT. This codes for CASSVGGGASTQYF.

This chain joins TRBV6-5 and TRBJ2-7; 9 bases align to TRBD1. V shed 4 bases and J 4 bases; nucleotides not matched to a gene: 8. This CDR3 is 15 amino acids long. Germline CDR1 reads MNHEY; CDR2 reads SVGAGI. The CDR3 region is CASSFLGTGSYEQYF. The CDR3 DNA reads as TGTGCCAGCAGTTTCCTCGGGACAGGGTCTTACGAGCAGTACTTC.

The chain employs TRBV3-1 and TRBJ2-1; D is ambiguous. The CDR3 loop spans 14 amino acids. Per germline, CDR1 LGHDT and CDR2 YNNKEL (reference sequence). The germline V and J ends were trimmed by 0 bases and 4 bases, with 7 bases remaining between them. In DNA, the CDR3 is TGTGCCAGCAGCCAAGACGGAAGGTACAATGAGCAGTTCTTC. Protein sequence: CASSQDGRYNEQFF.

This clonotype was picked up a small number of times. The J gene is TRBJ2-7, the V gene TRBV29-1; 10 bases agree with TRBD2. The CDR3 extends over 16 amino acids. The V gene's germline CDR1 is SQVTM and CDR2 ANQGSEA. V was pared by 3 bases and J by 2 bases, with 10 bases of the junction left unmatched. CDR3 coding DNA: TGCAGCGTTGACGTGAATAGCGGGGGGCCTCCCTACGAGCAGTACTTC. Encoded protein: CSVDVNSGGPPYEQYF.

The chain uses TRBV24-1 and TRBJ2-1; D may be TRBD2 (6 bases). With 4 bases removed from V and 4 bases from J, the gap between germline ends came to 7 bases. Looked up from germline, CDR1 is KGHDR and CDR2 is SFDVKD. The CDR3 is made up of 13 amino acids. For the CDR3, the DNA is TGTGCCACCAGTGACGGGACTTACAATGAGCAGTTCTTC. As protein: CATSDGTYNEQFF.

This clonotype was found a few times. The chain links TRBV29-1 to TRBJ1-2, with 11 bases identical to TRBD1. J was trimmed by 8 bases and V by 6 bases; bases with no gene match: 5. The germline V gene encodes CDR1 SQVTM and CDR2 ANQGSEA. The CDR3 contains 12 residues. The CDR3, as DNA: TGCAGCGTCGGACAGGGGGCGCAAGGCTACACCTTC. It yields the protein CSVGQGAQGYTF.

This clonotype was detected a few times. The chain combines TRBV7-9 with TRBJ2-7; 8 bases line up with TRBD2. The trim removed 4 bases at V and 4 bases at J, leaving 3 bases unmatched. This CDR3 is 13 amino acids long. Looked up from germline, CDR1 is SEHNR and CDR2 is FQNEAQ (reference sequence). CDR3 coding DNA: TGTGCCAGCAGCTATGGCGGGGGGTACGAGCAGTACTTC. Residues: CASSYGGGYEQYF.

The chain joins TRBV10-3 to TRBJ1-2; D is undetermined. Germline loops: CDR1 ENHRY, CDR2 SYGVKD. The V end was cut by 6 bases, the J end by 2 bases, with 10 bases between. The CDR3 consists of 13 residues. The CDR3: CAISFQENYGYTF. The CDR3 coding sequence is TGTGCCATCAGCTTCCAGGAGAACTATGGCTACACCTTC.

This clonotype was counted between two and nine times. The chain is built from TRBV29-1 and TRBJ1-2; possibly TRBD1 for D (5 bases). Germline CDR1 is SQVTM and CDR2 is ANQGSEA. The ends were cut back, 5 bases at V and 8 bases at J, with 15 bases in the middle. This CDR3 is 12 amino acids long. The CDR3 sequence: CSVQGDMGGYTF. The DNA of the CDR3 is TGCAGCGTTCAGGGTGACATGGGAGGCTACACCTTC.

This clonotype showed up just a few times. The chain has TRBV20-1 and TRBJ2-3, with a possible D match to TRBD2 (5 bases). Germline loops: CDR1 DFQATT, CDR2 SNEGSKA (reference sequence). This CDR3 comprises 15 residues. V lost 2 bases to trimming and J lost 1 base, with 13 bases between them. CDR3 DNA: TGCAGTGCTAGAACGGCTAGCTGGCGCACAGATACGCAGTATTTT. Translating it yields CSARTASWRTDTQYF.

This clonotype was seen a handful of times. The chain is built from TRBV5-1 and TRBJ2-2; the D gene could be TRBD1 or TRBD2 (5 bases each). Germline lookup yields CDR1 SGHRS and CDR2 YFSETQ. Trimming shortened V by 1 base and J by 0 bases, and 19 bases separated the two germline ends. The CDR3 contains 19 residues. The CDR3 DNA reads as TGCGCCAGCAGCTTGTCGGTCCGCCCAGGGACCGCGAACACCGGGGAGCTGTTTTTT. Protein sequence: CASSLSVRPGTANTGELFF. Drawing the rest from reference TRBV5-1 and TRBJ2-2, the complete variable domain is KAGVTQTPRYLIKTRGQQVTLSCSPISGHRSVSWYQQTPGQGLQFLFEYFSETQRNKGNFPGRFSGRQFSNSRSEMNVSTLELGDSALYLCASSLSVRPGTANTGELFFGEGSRLTVL.